This section outlines one T cell receptor (beta chain) sequence together with its context. Its antigen is not known. The data stem from a study of T cell repertoires in cytomegalovirus infection. V lost 0 bases and J lost 2, with 13 bases in between. This CDR3 is 16 amino acids long. Germline CDR1 and CDR2: MRHNA and SNTAGT. TCRdb reprocessed the reads via MiXCR and lists one record per CDR3 protein. The sample lists under 500,000 distinct CDR3 sequences, about 42% seen once, with about 45% in the top ten. The sample here was cultured PBMCs, taken from culture after CMV antigen stimulation. The gene calls are TRBV6-4 and TRBJ1-2, with no clear D. This TCR came from a human donor in good health (CMV status not recorded). Some clones in this sample may be carry-over from other donors' samples. CDR3 region: CASSDSRGVGNYGYTF. As DNA, the CDR3 is TGTGCCAGCAGTGACTCCCGCGGGGTGGGGAACTATGGCTACACCTTC.